These 30 T cell receptor beta chains were all obtained from the same sample, sequenced in a study of blood T cell repertoires in COVID-19. Method: immunoSEQ multiplex PCR; TCRdb's copy keeps in-frame clones and lacks some. The sample carries 23,000 or so clones, 80% to 90% recorded once. The sequenced material came from peripheral blood. The receptors were gathered from an older man with acute or convalescent COVID-19.

The V gene is TRBV28, the J gene TRBJ1-5, with 11 bases lining up with TRBD1. Losses at the gene ends were 5 bases for V and 6 bases for J; bases not matched to a gene: 3. This CDR3 is 14 amino acids long. Germline V gene sequence: CDR1 MDHEN, CDR2 SYDVKM. CDR3 in DNA: TGTGCCAGCAGTCCGGGACAGGGGGGTCAGCCCCAGCATTTT. It is translated as CASSPGQGGQPQHF.

This clone occurred a few times. This chain joins TRBV5-6 and TRBJ1-4; the match to TRBD1 covers 8 bases. The CDR3 sequence is 15 residues long. The germline gives CDR1 SGHDT, CDR2 YYEEEE. V dropped 4 bases and J dropped 7; count of bases not matched to a gene: 9. This CDR3 reads CASSPSGGAREKLFF. Written as DNA, the CDR3 is TGTGCCAGCAGCCCATCAGGGGGCGCACGTGAAAAACTGTTTTTT.

A few counts support this clone. The chain employs TRBV12-1 and TRBJ1-1. TRBV12-1 is an annotated pseudogene. The CDR3 contains 14 residues. Written as DNA, the CDR3 is TGTGCCAGCAGCTTCGCGGGACGGAACACTGAAGCTTTCTTT. Protein sequence: CASSFAGRNTEAFF.

This clone was observed a few times. The V gene is TRBV27, the J gene TRBJ2-3; D is possibly TRBD2 (6 bases). Per the germline V gene, CDR1 is MNHEY and CDR2 is SMNVEV (reference sequence). With 3 bases removed from V and 5 bases from J, the gap between germline ends came to 12 bases. The CDR3 length is 14 residues. For the CDR3, the DNA is TGTGCCAGCAGTTTGTCTAGCGCTCAAGATACGCAGTATTTT. Amino acid sequence: CASSLSSAQDTQYF.

The rearrangement joins TRBV9 to TRBJ1-1, with D possibly TRBD1 on 6 matching bases. In germline, CDR1 is SGDLS, CDR2 YYNGEE. V was clipped by 2 bases and J by 0 bases, with 8 bases between them. The CDR3 extends over 14 amino acids. CDR3 residues: CASSVRDMNTEAFF. CDR3 DNA: TGTGCCAGCAGCGTTAGGGACATGAACACTGAAGCTTTCTTT.

This clone came up once. The V call is TRBV6-5, the J call TRBJ2-7, with TRBD2 matching over 14 bases. Germline values: CDR1 MNHEY, CDR2 SVGAGI. The length of the CDR3 is 16 residues. Losses at the gene ends were 1 base for V and 7 bases for J; bases not matched to a gene: 6. As DNA, the CDR3 is TGTGCCAGCAGTTACTTCGGGACTAGCGGGAGTGGTGAGCAGTACTTC. Translation gives CASSYFGTSGSGEQYF.

This chain links TRBV7-9 with TRBJ1-5; possibly TRBD1 for D (6 bases). Trimming removed 6 bases at V and 2 bases at J, with 14 bases between. In germline, CDR1 is SEHNR, CDR2 FQNEAQ (reference sequence). The length of the CDR3 is 15 residues. The CDR3: CASRPTGHGNQPQHF. CDR3 in DNA: TGTGCCAGCAGACCGACAGGTCACGGCAATCAGCCCCAGCATTTT.

The chain links TRBV18 to TRBJ2-2; D remains unclear. V was pared by 0 bases and J by 0 bases, with 5 bases between. The CDR3 extends over 15 amino acids. From germline, CDR1 is KGHSH and CDR2 LQKENI. Here the CDR3 DNA reads TGTGCCAGCTCACCACCCTCGGCGAACACCGGGGAGCTGTTTTTT. This codes for CASSPPSANTGELFF.

The genes are TRBV23-1 and TRBJ1-5; D call uncertain. TRBV23-1 is placed among ORFs of uncertain function. The V gene lost 4 bases and the J gene lost 4 bases, with 17 bases spanning the gap. The CDR3 sequence is 16 residues long. CDR3 protein: CASSPNSPWQNQPQHF. DNA for the CDR3: TGCGCCAGCAGTCCAAACAGCCCTTGGCAAAATCAGCCCCAGCATTTT.

This clone was seen just once. The chain couples TRBV18 to TRBJ1-4; perhaps TRBD1 as D (6 bases). Germline assignment: CDR1 KGHSH and CDR2 LQKENI. The length of the CDR3 is 16 residues. V was cut by 8 bases and J by 7 bases, with 23 bases left in between. CDR3 protein: CASAPQGTRLSEKLFF. For the CDR3, the DNA is TGTGCCAGCGCGCCACAAGGGACAAGACTTAGTGAAAAACTGTTTTTT.

The V call is TRBV21-1, the J call TRBJ1-4; TRBD1, the table's D call, lacks a check against the DNA. TRBV21-1 is described as a pseudogene. The CDR3 runs to 15 residues. The DNA for the CDR3 is TGTGCCAGCAGCAAAGCCCAGGGGGCGAATAGGGGACTGTTTTTT. As protein: CASSKAQGANRGLFF.

V is TRBV10-2 and J is TRBJ2-5, with 7 bases aligning to TRBD2. With V trimmed by 8 bases and J by 5 bases, 11 bases remained unmatched. CDR1 and CDR2 from the germline V gene are WSHSY and SAAADI. The CDR3 is 14 amino acids. The CDR3 here is CASVERGGAETQYF. As DNA, the CDR3 is TGCGCCAGCGTTGAACGCGGGGGTGCGGAGACCCAGTACTTC.

As for this clone: One end of the junction does not line up with germline, which may come from a read error. The chain is built from TRBV12-3 or TRBV12-4 and TRBJ1-1, with D perhaps TRBD1 (5 bases). This CDR3 has 13 residues. The DNA of the CDR3 is TGTGCCAGCAGCTTAGGGCAGGGCGGTGAAGCTTTCTTT. Protein: CASSLGQGGEAFF.

The CDR3 nucleotides read TGTGCCAGCACTGCGGGATCCTTAAACTACGAGCAGTACTTC. This encodes CASTAGSLNYEQYF. V gene TRBV2 combines with J gene TRBJ2-7; TRBD2 might be the D (6 bases). The V end was cut by 7 bases, the J end by 3 bases, with 16 bases between. In germline, CDR1 is SNHLY, CDR2 FYNNEI. The CDR3 sequence is 14 residues long.

The genes are TRBV5-3 and TRBJ1-5, with 8 bases lining up with TRBD1. TRBV5-3 is annotated as an ORF whose role is uncertain. J gave up 3 bases and V 4 bases, and 15 bases lay outside the gene matches. The CDR3 contains 18 residues. The CDR3: CARSHRGQGAPHNQPQHF. The CDR3 DNA is TGTGCCAGAAGCCATCGGGGCCAGGGGGCACCCCACAATCAGCCCCAGCATTTT.

The CDR3 reads CATSRDRGQPIQPQHF. The CDR3 region has the DNA TGTGCCACCAGCAGAGATCGAGGCCAGCCCATCCAGCCCCAGCATTTT. The genes are TRBV15 and TRBJ1-5; D is undetermined. This CDR3 is built from 16 residues. V lost 0 bases, J lost 7 bases, and 16 bases lay in between. In germline, CDR1 is LNHNV, CDR2 YYDKDF (reference sequence). Looking up the rest from reference TRBV15 and TRBJ1-5 gives the full variable domain: DAMVIQNPRYQVTQFGKPVTLSCSQTLNHNVMYWYQQKSSQAPKLLFHYYDKDFNNEADTPDNFQSRRPNTSFCFLDIRSPGLGDTAMYLCATSRDRGQPIQPQHFGDGTRLSIL.

In DNA form, the CDR3 reads TGCGCCAGCAGTGACGGGGGATCCCATCCGTATTTT. Residues: CASSDGGSHPYF. The V and J genes are TRBV5-1 and TRBJ2-3, with a tentative D call TRBD2 (6 bases). Deletions cut 5 bases from V and 14 bases from J, with 18 bases between. Germline V gene lookup returns CDR1 SGHRS and CDR2 YFSETQ. CDR3 length: 12 amino acids.

This chain connects TRBV2 to TRBJ2-7, with a weak D call TRBD1 (5 bases). The CDR3 is 15 residues long. Germline V gives CDR1 SNHLY, CDR2 FYNNEI. V was clipped by 3 bases and J by 2 bases, with 14 bases between them. The CDR3 nucleotides are TGTGCCAGCAGTGACCCTGTGGACACACCCTACGAGCAGTACTTC. Translated: CASSDPVDTPYEQYF.

This chain connects TRBV11-2 to TRBJ1-1, with D possibly being TRBD1 (6 bases). Trimming left V 6 bases short and J 4 bases short, with 21 bases between. There are 16 residues in the CDR3. Per germline, CDR1 SGHAT and CDR2 FQNNGV. CDR3 sequence: CASRNLGGGAGTEAFF. The CDR3 coding sequence is TGTGCCAGCAGGAATCTAGGTGGGGGGGCCGGCACTGAAGCTTTCTTT.

The chain employs TRBV11-2 and TRBJ2-5, with D tentatively TRBD1 (5 bases). V was trimmed by 3 bases and J by 1 base, leaving 18 bases between them. Germline CDR1 reads SGHAT; CDR2 reads FQNNGV. The CDR3 has 17 amino acids. The CDR3 protein is CASSFTGHKWSQETQYF. The CDR3 DNA sequence: TGTGCCAGCAGCTTTACCGGACACAAATGGTCCCAAGAGACCCAGTACTTC.

The chain has TRBV18 and TRBJ2-7; D not certain. This CDR3 region has 14 residues. The V and J ends lost 3 bases and 3 bases respectively, with 12 bases between them. Germline-derived CDR1 and CDR2 are KGHSH and LQKENI. CDR3 sequence reads: CASSPTGSFYEQYF. The CDR3 DNA follows: TGTGCCAGCTCACCGACGGGTTCGTTCTACGAGCAGTACTTC. Drawing the rest from reference TRBV18 and TRBJ2-7, the complete variable domain is NAGVMQNPRHLVRRRGQEARLRCSPMKGHSHVYWYRQLPEEGLKFMVYLQKENIIDESGMPKERFSAEFPKEGPSILRIQQVVRGDSAAYFCASSPTGSFYEQYFGPGTRLTVT.

The genes are TRBV27 and TRBJ2-3, with TRBD2 as a possible D gene (5 bases). Germline V lookup: CDR1 MNHEY, CDR2 SMNVEV (reference sequence). Trimming removed 7 bases at V and 2 bases at J, with 7 bases between. The length of the CDR3 is 12 residues. This CDR3 reads CASKGVTDTQYF. CDR3 coding DNA: TGTGCCAGCAAGGGAGTCACAGATACGCAGTATTTT.

This clone came up once. The J gene is TRBJ1-5, the V gene TRBV18; possible D gene TRBD1, 6 bases. The CDR3 is 17 amino acids. Germline V gene data show CDR1 as KGHSH and CDR2 as LQKENI. Trimming pared 3 bases from V and 2 bases from J, leaving 17 bases between. CDR3 coding DNA: TGTGCCAGCTCACCTTCGACAGGCTTGGTGGGCAATCAGCCCCAGCATTTT. It encodes CASSPSTGLVGNQPQHF.

The chain has TRBV7-9 and TRBJ2-7; 7 bases line up with TRBD1. The V gene end was trimmed by 5 bases and the J gene end by 6 bases; junction bases not matched to a gene: 7. CDR1 SEHNR and CDR2 FQNEAQ come from the germline V gene (reference sequence). The CDR3 totals 13 residues. CDR3 in amino acids: CASSDLTGSEQYF. The CDR3 region has the DNA TGTGCCAGCAGCGACCTGACAGGGAGCGAGCAGTACTTC.

The chain joins TRBV6-5 to TRBJ1-2, with D unresolved. Germline assignment: CDR1 MNHEY and CDR2 SVGAGI. V lost 11 bases, J lost 2 bases, and 15 bases lay in between. The CDR3 covers 13 residues. In DNA, the CDR3 is TGTGCCGGATACAGCAGTACAAACTATGGCTACACCTTC. It yields the protein CAGYSSTNYGYTF.

The rearrangement links TRBV12-3 or TRBV12-4 to TRBJ1-1; no firm D call. This CDR3 has 12 amino acids. V lost 6 bases, J lost 6 bases, and 11 bases lay in between. The CDR3: CASSLSGAEAFF. CDR3 DNA sequence: TGTGCCAGCAGCCTCAGCGGCGCTGAAGCTTTCTTT.

The chain employs TRBV6-6 and TRBJ2-5; 8 positions match TRBD1. The V gene end was trimmed by 10 bases and the J gene end by 8 bases; junction bases not matched to a gene: 9. CDR1 and CDR2 from the germline V gene are MNHNY and SVGAGI (reference sequence). This CDR3 has 12 residues. The CDR3 is CATGQGRETQYF. In nucleotides, the CDR3 is TGTGCCACCGGACAGGGACGTGAAACCCAGTACTTC.

The chain carries TRBV7-8 and TRBJ1-5; TRBD1 aligns across 7 bases. Germline values: CDR1 SGHVS, CDR2 FQNEAQ. V lost 1 base and J lost 1; bases outside the gene matches: 4. This CDR3 is built from 16 residues. This CDR3 reads CASSLVGRGSNQPQHF. DNA for the CDR3: TGTGCCAGCAGCTTAGTTGGCAGGGGGAGCAATCAGCCCCAGCATTTT.

V gene TRBV10-3 combines with J gene TRBJ2-2; 10 bases agree with TRBD2. J gave up 4 bases and V 10 bases, and 6 bases lay outside the gene matches. This CDR3 is built from 14 residues. CDR1 is ENHRY and CDR2 is SYGVKD in the germline V gene. CDR3 amino acids: CATNEREGTGELFF. Here the CDR3 DNA reads TGTGCCACAAACGAGCGGGAGGGCACCGGGGAGCTGTTTTTT.

In its sample, this clone was seen a few times. This chain uses TRBV29-1 with TRBJ1-3; TRBD1 aligns across 11 bases. V shed 6 bases and J 1 base; nucleotides not matched to a gene: 8. Germline V gene data show CDR1 as SQVTM and CDR2 as ANQGSEA. The length of the CDR3 is 16 residues. As DNA, the CDR3 is TGCAGCGTCGGACAGGGGGCTTCGATGTCTGGAAACACCATATATTTT. Encoded protein: CSVGQGASMSGNTIYF.